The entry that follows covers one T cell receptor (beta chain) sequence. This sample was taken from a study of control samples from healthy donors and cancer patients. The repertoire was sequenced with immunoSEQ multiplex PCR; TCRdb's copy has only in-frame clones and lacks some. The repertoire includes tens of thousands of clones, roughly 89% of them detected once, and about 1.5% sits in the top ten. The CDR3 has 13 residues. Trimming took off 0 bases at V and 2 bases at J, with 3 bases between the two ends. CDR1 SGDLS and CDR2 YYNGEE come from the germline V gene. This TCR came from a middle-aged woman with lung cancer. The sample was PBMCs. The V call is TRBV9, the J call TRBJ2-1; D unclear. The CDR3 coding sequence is TGTGCCAGCAGCGTAGGGGCCTACAATGAGCAGTTCTTC. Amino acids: CASSVGAYNEQFF.